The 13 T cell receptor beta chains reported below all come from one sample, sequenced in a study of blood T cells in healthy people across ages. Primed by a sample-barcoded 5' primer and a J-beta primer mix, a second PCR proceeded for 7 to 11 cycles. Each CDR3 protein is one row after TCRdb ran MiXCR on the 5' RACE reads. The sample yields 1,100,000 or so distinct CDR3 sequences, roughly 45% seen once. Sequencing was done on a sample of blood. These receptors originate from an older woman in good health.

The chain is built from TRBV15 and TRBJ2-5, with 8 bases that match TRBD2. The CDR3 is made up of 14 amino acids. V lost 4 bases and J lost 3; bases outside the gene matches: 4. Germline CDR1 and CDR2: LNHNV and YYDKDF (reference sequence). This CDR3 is CATSTGTSKETQYF. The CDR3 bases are TGTGCCACCAGCACCGGGACTAGTAAAGAGACCCAGTACTTC. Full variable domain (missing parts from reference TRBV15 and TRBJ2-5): DAMVIQNPRYQVTQFGKPVTLSCSQTLNHNVMYWYQQKSSQAPKLLFHYYDKDFNNEADTPDNFQSRRPNTSFCFLDIRSPGLGDTAMYLCATSTGTSKETQYFGPGTRLLVL.

Here the CDR3 reads CASGRAPDGYEQYF. CDR3 DNA sequence: TGTGCTAGTGGCCGGGCCCCAGACGGCTACGAGCAGTACTTC. The rearrangement uses TRBV12-5 and TRBJ2-7; D uncertain. This CDR3 spans 14 amino acids. With 6 bases removed from V and 3 bases from J, the gap between germline ends came to 15 bases. Per the germline V gene, CDR1 is LGHNT and CDR2 is FRNRAP.

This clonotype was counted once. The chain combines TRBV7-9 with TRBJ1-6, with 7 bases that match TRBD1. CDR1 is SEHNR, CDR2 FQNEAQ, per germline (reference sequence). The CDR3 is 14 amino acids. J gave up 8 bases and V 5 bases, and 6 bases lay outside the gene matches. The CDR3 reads CASSLNRGYSPLHF. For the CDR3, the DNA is TGTGCCAGCAGCCTCAACAGGGGTTATTCACCCCTCCACTTT. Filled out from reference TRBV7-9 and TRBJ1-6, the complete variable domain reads DTGVSQNPRHKITKRGQNVTFRCDPISEHNRLYWYRQTLGQGPEFLTYFQNEAQLEKSRLLSDRFSAERPKGSFSTLEIQRTEQGDSAMYLCASSLNRGYSPLHFGNGTRLTVT.

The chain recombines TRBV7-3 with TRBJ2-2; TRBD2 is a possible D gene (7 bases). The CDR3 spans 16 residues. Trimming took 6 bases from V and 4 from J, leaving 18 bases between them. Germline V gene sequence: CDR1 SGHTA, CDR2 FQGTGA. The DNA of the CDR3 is TGTGCCAGCAGTTGGGGAAGCGGGACAAGCACCGGGGAGCTGTTTTTT. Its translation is CASSWGSGTSTGELFF.

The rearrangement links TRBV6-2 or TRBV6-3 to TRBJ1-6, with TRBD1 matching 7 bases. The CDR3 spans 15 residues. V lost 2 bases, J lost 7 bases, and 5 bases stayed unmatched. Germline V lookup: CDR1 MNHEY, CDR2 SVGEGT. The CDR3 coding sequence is TGTGCCAGCAGTTACATCGGGACAGCCAATTCACCCCTCCACTTT. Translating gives CASSYIGTANSPLHF.

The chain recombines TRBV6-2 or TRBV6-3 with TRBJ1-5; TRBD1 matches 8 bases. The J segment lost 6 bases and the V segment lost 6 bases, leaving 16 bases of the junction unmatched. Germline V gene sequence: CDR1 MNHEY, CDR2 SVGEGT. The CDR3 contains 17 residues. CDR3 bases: TGTGCCAGCAGGGACGGGACAGGAGGACTTACTGGTCAGCCCCAGCATTTT. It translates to CASRDGTGGLTGQPQHF.

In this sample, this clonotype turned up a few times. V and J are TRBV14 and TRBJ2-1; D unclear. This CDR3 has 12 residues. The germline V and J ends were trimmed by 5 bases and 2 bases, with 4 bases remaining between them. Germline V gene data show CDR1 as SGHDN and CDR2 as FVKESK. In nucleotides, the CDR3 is TGTGCCAGCAGCGAAACCTACAATGAGCAGTTCTTC. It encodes CASSETYNEQFF.

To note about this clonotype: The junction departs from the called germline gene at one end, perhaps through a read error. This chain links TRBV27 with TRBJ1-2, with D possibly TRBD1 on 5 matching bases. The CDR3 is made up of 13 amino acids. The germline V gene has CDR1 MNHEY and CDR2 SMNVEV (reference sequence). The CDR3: CTSSPLTDYGYTF. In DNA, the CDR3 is TGTACCAGCAGTCCCCTGACAGACTATGGCTACACCTTC.

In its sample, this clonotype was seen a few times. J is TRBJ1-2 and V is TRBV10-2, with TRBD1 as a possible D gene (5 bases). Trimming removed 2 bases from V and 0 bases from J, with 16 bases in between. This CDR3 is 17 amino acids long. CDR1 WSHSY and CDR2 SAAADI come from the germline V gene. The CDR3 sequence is CASSELKLTVPNYGYTF. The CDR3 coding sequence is TGCGCCAGCAGTGAGCTCAAATTGACAGTACCTAACTATGGCTACACCTTC.

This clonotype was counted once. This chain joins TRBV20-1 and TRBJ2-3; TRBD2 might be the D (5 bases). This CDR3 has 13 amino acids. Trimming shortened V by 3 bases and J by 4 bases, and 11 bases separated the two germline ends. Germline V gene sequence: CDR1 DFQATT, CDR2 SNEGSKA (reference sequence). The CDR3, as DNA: TGCAGTGCTAGTGCCTCGGAGGCAGATACGCAGTATTTT. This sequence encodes CSASASEADTQYF.

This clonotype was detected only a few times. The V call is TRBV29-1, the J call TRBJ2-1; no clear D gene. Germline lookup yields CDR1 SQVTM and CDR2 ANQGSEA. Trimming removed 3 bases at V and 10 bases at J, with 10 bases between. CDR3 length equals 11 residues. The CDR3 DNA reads TGCAGCGTTGAGGCTCCTGGGGAGCAGTTCTTC. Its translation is CSVEAPGEQFF.

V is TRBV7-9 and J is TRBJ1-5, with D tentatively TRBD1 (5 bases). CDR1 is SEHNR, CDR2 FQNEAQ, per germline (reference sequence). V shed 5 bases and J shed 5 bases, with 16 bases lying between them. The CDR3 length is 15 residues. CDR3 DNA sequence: TGTGCCAGCAGCACAGGCGGGGCGGGACATCAGCCCCAGCATTTT. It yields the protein CASSTGGAGHQPQHF.

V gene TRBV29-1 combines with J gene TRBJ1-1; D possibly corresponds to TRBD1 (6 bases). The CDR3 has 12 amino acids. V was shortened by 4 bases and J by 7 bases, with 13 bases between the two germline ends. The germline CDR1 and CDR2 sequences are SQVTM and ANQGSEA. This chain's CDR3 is CSVGDPGVEAFF. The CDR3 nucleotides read TGCAGCGTTGGGGATCCAGGGGTTGAAGCTTTCTTT.